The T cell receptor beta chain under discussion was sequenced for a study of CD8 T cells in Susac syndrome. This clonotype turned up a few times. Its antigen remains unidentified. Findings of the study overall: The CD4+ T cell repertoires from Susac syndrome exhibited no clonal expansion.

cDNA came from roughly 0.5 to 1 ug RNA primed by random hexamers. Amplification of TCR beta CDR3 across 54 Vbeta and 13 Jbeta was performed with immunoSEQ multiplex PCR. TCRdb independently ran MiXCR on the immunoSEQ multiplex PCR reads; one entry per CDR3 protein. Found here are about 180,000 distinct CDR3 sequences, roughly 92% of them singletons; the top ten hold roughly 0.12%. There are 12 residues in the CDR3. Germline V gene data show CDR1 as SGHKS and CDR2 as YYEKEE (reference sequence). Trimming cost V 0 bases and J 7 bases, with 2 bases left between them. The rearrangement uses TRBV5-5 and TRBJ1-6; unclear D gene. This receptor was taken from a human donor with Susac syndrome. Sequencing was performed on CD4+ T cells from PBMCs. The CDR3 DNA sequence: TGTGCCAGCAGCTTGGACAATTCACCCCTCCACTTT. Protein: CASSLDNSPLHF.